This T cell receptor beta chain was found in a study of vaccination effects on CD4 cells after COVID-19. The CDR3 is made up of 15 amino acids. Deletions cut 4 bases from V and 4 bases from J, with 13 bases between. The V gene's germline CDR1 is KGHDR and CDR2 SFDVKD. Sequencing was preceded by expansion of antigen-specific CD4+ T cells with viral peptide pools in the ViraFEST assay. Following culture for about ten days, CD4+ T cells were isolated. Two-dose vaccination with either BNT162b2 or mRNA-1273 was given to the participants. Repertoires were generated with immunoSEQ multiplex PCR, while TCRdb's copy carries only in-frame clones and drops some. The table includes tens of thousands of clones, around 80% detected once. Worth noting for this clone: Its target is unknown.

Sequencing used CD4+ T cells from PBMCs cultured with HCoV-NL63 spike peptides, obtained after COVID-19 vaccination. The clonotype originates from a human donor who received a COVID-19 vaccine. Some clones in this sample may be carry-over from other donors' samples. The chain employs TRBV24-1 and TRBJ1-5, with D possibly being TRBD1 (6 bases). CDR3: CATSDSSTGNQPQHF. The CDR3 DNA is TGTGCCACCAGTGACTCGTCAACAGGGAATCAGCCCCAGCATTTT.